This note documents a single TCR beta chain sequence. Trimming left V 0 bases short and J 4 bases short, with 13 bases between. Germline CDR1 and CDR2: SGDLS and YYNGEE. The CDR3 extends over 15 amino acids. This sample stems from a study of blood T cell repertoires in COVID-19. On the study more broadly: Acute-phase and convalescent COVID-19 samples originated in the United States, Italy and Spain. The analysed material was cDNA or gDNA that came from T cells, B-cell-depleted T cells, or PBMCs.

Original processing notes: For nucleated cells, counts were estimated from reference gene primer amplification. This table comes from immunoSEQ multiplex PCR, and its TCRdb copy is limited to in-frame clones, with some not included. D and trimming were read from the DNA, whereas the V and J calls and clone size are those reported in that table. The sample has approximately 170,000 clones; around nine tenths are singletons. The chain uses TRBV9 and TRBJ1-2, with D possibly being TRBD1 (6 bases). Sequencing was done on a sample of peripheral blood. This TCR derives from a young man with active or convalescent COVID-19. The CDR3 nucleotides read TGTGCCAGCAGCGTAGAGGGGGGGCTGGGCTATGGCTACACCTTC. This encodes CASSVEGGLGYGYTF.